This is a list of T cell receptor beta chains from one sample in a study of shared clonotypes between healthy human individuals. The protocol was immunoSEQ multiplex PCR, while the TCRdb copy is restricted to in-frame clones and leaves out a portion. The data show 2 million to 2.5 million clones, just over 90% seen once. Sequencing was carried out using naive CD8+ T cells from PBMCs. These receptors came from a man between 18 and 29 years old in good health. Some clones in this sample may be carry-over from other donors' samples. Each CDR3 is given with its conserved first and last residue. Fields, in order: V gene, D gene, clone size, J gene, CDR3 DNA, CDR3 protein. A D gene is named only where the DNA matches it firmly. Only some rows state a clone size, as once, few, many or a class for expanded clones.

v_call: TRBV13; d_call: .; clone_size: .; j_call: TRBJ2-3; cdr3_nt: TGTGCCAGCAGCTTAGGAGGGACGGCTAGCACAGATACGCAGTATTTT; cdr3_aa: CASSLGGTASTDTQYF
v_call: TRBV5-1; d_call: .; clone_size: .; j_call: TRBJ2-2; cdr3_nt: TGCGCCAGCAGCACGGCCACCGGTGGGACCGGGGAGCTGTTTTTT; cdr3_aa: CASSTATGGTGELFF
v_call: TRBV14; d_call: .; clone_size: .; j_call: TRBJ1-1; cdr3_nt: TGTGCCAGCAGCCACATACCTGGAAGGACAGCCGAAAAGGGGGACACTGAAGCTTTCTTT; cdr3_aa: CASSHIPGRTAEKGDTEAFF
v_call: TRBV19; d_call: .; clone_size: .; j_call: TRBJ2-5; cdr3_nt: TGTGCCAGTAGTGTACGGGACCGCGCGGAGACCCAGTACTTC; cdr3_aa: CASSVRDRAETQYF
v_call: TRBV11-2; d_call: TRBD2; clone_size: .; j_call: TRBJ2-5; cdr3_nt: TGTGCCAGCAGCTCCAGACTAGCGGGACCAGAGACCCAGTACTTC; cdr3_aa: CASSSRLAGPETQYF
v_call: TRBV5-5; d_call: TRBD1; clone_size: .; j_call: TRBJ2-1; cdr3_nt: TGTGCCAGCAGTAACAGGGGGCGTTTCAATGAGCAGTTCTTC; cdr3_aa: CASSNRGRFNEQFF
v_call: TRBV28; d_call: .; clone_size: once; j_call: TRBJ2-3; cdr3_nt: TGTGCCAGCAAGGCGTCCGACGAGAGGGTGGAGTGGGGCACAGATACGCAGTATTTT; cdr3_aa: CASKASDERVEWGTDTQYF
v_call: TRBV30; d_call: TRBD1; clone_size: few; j_call: TRBJ1-1; cdr3_nt: TGTGCCTGGAGGAGGGGACAGGGGAACACTGAAGCTTTCTTT; cdr3_aa: CAWRRGQGNTEAFF
v_call: TRBV11-1; d_call: TRBD1; clone_size: .; j_call: TRBJ2-7; cdr3_nt: TGTGCCAGCAGCTGGGGCGGACAGGGGCGCGAGCAGTACTTC; cdr3_aa: CASSWGGQGREQYF
v_call: TRBV25-1; d_call: .; clone_size: .; j_call: TRBJ2-5; cdr3_nt: TGTGCCAGTGGGGGACCGTCCGGGGGAGAGACCCAGTACTTC; cdr3_aa: CASGGPSGGETQYF
v_call: TRBV9; d_call: .; clone_size: .; j_call: TRBJ2-1; cdr3_nt: TGTGCCAGCAGCCCCGGGAGCTACAATGAGCAGTTCTTC; cdr3_aa: CASSPGSYNEQFF
v_call: TRBV27; d_call: .; clone_size: .; j_call: TRBJ2-1; cdr3_nt: TGTGCCAGCAGTTTCCCTCTCAATGAGCAGTTCTTC; cdr3_aa: CASSFPLNEQFF
v_call: TRBV7-2; d_call: TRBD1; clone_size: .; j_call: TRBJ1-1; cdr3_nt: TGTGCCAGCATACGGACAGGGGGCGGGCCTGAAGCTTTCTTT; cdr3_aa: CASIRTGGGPEAFF
v_call: TRBV7-2; d_call: .; clone_size: .; j_call: TRBJ2-4; cdr3_nt: TGTGCCAGCAGCTTTGGACGCGTTGAATCAGCCAAAAACATTCAGTACTTC; cdr3_aa: CASSFGRVESAKNIQYF
v_call: TRBV11-2; d_call: .; clone_size: .; j_call: TRBJ2-3; cdr3_nt: TGTGCCAGCAGCTTATTCGCGCGGGGACTTTCCACAGATACGCAGTATTTT; cdr3_aa: CASSLFARGLSTDTQYF
v_call: TRBV13; d_call: TRBD2; clone_size: .; j_call: TRBJ2-1; cdr3_nt: TGTGCCAGCAGGGTTAGCGGGAGTACGCATGAGCAGTTCTTC; cdr3_aa: CASRVSGSTHEQFF
v_call: TRBV27; d_call: .; clone_size: .; j_call: TRBJ1-1; cdr3_nt: TGTGCCAGCAGTTTTGGGGGACTTCGCGACACTGAAGCTTTCTTT; cdr3_aa: CASSFGGLRDTEAFF
v_call: TRBV14; d_call: TRBD1; clone_size: .; j_call: TRBJ2-7; cdr3_nt: TGTGCCAGCAGCCAAGATCGCCGCGAGACAGGGGGATCGTACGAGCAGTACTTC; cdr3_aa: CASSQDRRETGGSYEQYF
v_call: TRBV6-5; d_call: .; clone_size: .; j_call: TRBJ2-5; cdr3_nt: TGTGCCAGCAGCTACGGGCCAGGGTCCAACGGGGCCCAGTACTTC; cdr3_aa: CASSYGPGSNGAQYF
v_call: TRBV6-6; d_call: .; clone_size: .; j_call: TRBJ2-7; cdr3_nt: TGTGCCAGCAGTTATGTTGAGGGATCCTACGAGCAGTACTTC; cdr3_aa: CASSYVEGSYEQYF
v_call: TRBV9; d_call: .; clone_size: .; j_call: TRBJ1-2; cdr3_nt: TGTGCCAGCAGCGTAGGAGTGGGGAAAAGGGGCTACACCTTC; cdr3_aa: CASSVGVGKRGYTF
v_call: TRBV14; d_call: TRBD2; clone_size: once; j_call: TRBJ2-1; cdr3_nt: TGTGCCAGCAGCCGTTTAAGTGTAGCGGGACTCAATGAGCAGTTCTTC; cdr3_aa: CASSRLSVAGLNEQFF
v_call: TRBV11-2; d_call: .; clone_size: .; j_call: TRBJ2-7; cdr3_nt: TGTGCCAGCAGCTTTTTGGGGGAGCAGTACTTC; cdr3_aa: CASSFLGEQYF
v_call: TRBV4-2; d_call: TRBD2; clone_size: .; j_call: TRBJ2-1; cdr3_nt: TGTGCCAGCAGCCATAGATCGAGCGGGAGCTCCTACAATGAGCAGTTCTTC; cdr3_aa: CASSHRSSGSSYNEQFF
v_call: TRBV27; d_call: TRBD1; clone_size: .; j_call: TRBJ1-5; cdr3_nt: TGTGCCAGCAGTTGGACAGGGTCCAATCAGCCCCAGCATTTT; cdr3_aa: CASSWTGSNQPQHF
v_call: TRBV10-1; d_call: TRBD1; clone_size: once; j_call: TRBJ2-7; cdr3_nt: TGCGCCAGCAGTGTTATGACCGGGACAGCCTACGAGCAGTACTTC; cdr3_aa: CASSVMTGTAYEQYF
v_call: TRBV9; d_call: TRBD1; clone_size: .; j_call: TRBJ1-2; cdr3_nt: TGTGCCAGCAGCGTTGGGACAGCCCCCAGGAGCGGCTATGGCTACACCTTC; cdr3_aa: CASSVGTAPRSGYGYTF
v_call: TRBV11-3; d_call: .; clone_size: .; j_call: TRBJ2-1; cdr3_nt: TGTGCCAGCAGCGCGCGACAGGATCCCGGCGATGAGCAGTTCTTC; cdr3_aa: CASSARQDPGDEQFF
v_call: TRBV5-1; d_call: .; clone_size: .; j_call: TRBJ2-3; cdr3_nt: TGCGCCAGCAGCCTCGATACGCAGTATTTT; cdr3_aa: CASSLDTQYF
v_call: TRBV7-3; d_call: .; clone_size: .; j_call: TRBJ2-1; cdr3_nt: TGTGCCAGCAGCCCATCCTCAGCCGCCTACAATGAGCAGTTCTTC; cdr3_aa: CASSPSSAAYNEQFF
v_call: TRBV25-1; d_call: .; clone_size: .; j_call: TRBJ1-1; cdr3_nt: TGTGCCAGCAGTGAATGGGGTTGGAGGGAGACGTTGAACACTGAAGCTTTCTTT; cdr3_aa: CASSEWGWRETLNTEAFF
v_call: TRBV5-1; d_call: .; clone_size: .; j_call: TRBJ2-5; cdr3_nt: TGCGCCAGCAAACCTAGAATCCAAGAGACCCAGTACTTC; cdr3_aa: CASKPRIQETQYF
v_call: TRBV5-4; d_call: TRBD2; clone_size: .; j_call: TRBJ2-7; cdr3_nt: TGTGCCAGCAGCTTGGAGCGGGAGGAGCTCGAGCAGTACTTC; cdr3_aa: CASSLEREELEQYF
v_call: TRBV27; d_call: TRBD1; clone_size: .; j_call: TRBJ1-2; cdr3_nt: TGTGCCAGCAGTTTAAGGGGCAGGGGGCGCGTTAACTATGGCTACACCTTC; cdr3_aa: CASSLRGRGRVNYGYTF
v_call: TRBV7-9; d_call: .; clone_size: .; j_call: TRBJ2-7; cdr3_nt: TGTGCCAGCAGCTTAGTCTCGCGTCAGGGATTTTACGAGCAGTACTTC; cdr3_aa: CASSLVSRQGFYEQYF
v_call: TRBV6-5; d_call: .; clone_size: .; j_call: TRBJ1-4; cdr3_nt: TGTGCCAGCAGTTATACACAGTCAACTAATGAAAAACTGTTTTTT; cdr3_aa: CASSYTQSTNEKLFF
v_call: TRBV18; d_call: .; clone_size: .; j_call: TRBJ2-1; cdr3_nt: TGTGCCAGCTCACCGTCCCCGGGGGAGCGCAATGAGCAGTTCTTC; cdr3_aa: CASSPSPGERNEQFF
v_call: TRBV10-3; d_call: .; clone_size: .; j_call: TRBJ1-2; cdr3_nt: TGTGCCATTCGCGAGGGTTTCTATGGCTACACCTTC; cdr3_aa: CAIREGFYGYTF
v_call: TRBV30; d_call: .; clone_size: .; j_call: TRBJ1-1; cdr3_nt: TGTGCCTGGGGCCCGGGGCGAAACACTGAAGCTTTCTTT; cdr3_aa: CAWGPGRNTEAFF
v_call: TRBV18; d_call: .; clone_size: .; j_call: TRBJ1-2; cdr3_nt: TGTGCCAGCTCACCACCGCCCCCAAGCAGAGGCTACACCTTC; cdr3_aa: CASSPPPPSRGYTF
v_call: TRBV4-1; d_call: TRBD1; clone_size: .; j_call: TRBJ1-5; cdr3_nt: TGCGCCAGCAGCCGACCCGGGACAGGGGTACCTCAGCCCCAGCATTTT; cdr3_aa: CASSRPGTGVPQPQHF
v_call: TRBV7-3; d_call: TRBD2; clone_size: .; j_call: TRBJ2-2; cdr3_nt: TGTGCCAGCAGCTTGCGCCCTACTAGCGGGAGCGTTGCCGGGGAGCTGTTTTTT; cdr3_aa: CASSLRPTSGSVAGELFF
v_call: TRBV10-3; d_call: TRBD2; clone_size: .; j_call: TRBJ2-1; cdr3_nt: TGTGCCATCAGTGAGCGGGAGGGCACTTGGAATGAGCAGTTCTTC; cdr3_aa: CAISEREGTWNEQFF
v_call: TRBV2; d_call: .; clone_size: .; j_call: TRBJ1-1; cdr3_nt: TGTGCCAGCAGTGAAGATGGGGCAAGGGACACTGAAGCTTTCTTT; cdr3_aa: CASSEDGARDTEAFF
v_call: TRBV9; d_call: .; clone_size: .; j_call: TRBJ1-2; cdr3_nt: TGTGCCAGCAGCGTAGCTGTCTTGGCGGTCTCCTATGGCTACACCTTC; cdr3_aa: CASSVAVLAVSYGYTF
v_call: TRBV2; d_call: .; clone_size: .; j_call: TRBJ2-4; cdr3_nt: TGTGCCAGCAGTGAAAGGGCCGACTTAGCCAAAAACATTCAGTACTTC; cdr3_aa: CASSERADLAKNIQYF
v_call: TRBV19; d_call: .; clone_size: .; j_call: TRBJ1-2; cdr3_nt: TGTGCCAGTAGTTCAGCAGCCAGAGGCTACACCTTC; cdr3_aa: CASSSAARGYTF
v_call: TRBV6-4; d_call: TRBD1; clone_size: .; j_call: TRBJ2-3; cdr3_nt: TGTGCCAGCAGTGACAGGGGGCTGGAAGATACGCAGTATTTT; cdr3_aa: CASSDRGLEDTQYF
v_call: TRBV19; d_call: .; clone_size: .; j_call: TRBJ1-1; cdr3_nt: TGTGCCAGTAGTCCAGGGCCCACTGAAGCTTTCTTT; cdr3_aa: CASSPGPTEAFF
v_call: TRBV28; d_call: TRBD1; clone_size: .; j_call: TRBJ1-4; cdr3_nt: TGTGCCAGCAGTTTACCCGACAGGGGCGTTGAAAAACTGTTTTTT; cdr3_aa: CASSLPDRGVEKLFF
v_call: TRBV5-8; d_call: .; clone_size: .; j_call: TRBJ2-2; cdr3_nt: TGTGCCAGCAGACTTTCAGGGCAGGTTAGGACCGGGGAGCTGTTTTTT; cdr3_aa: CASRLSGQVRTGELFF
v_call: TRBV5-6; d_call: .; clone_size: .; j_call: TRBJ1-2; cdr3_nt: TGTGCCAGCAGCTTAAGACAGCCTCTTTATGGCTACACCTTC; cdr3_aa: CASSLRQPLYGYTF
v_call: TRBV25-1; d_call: .; clone_size: .; j_call: TRBJ1-1; cdr3_nt: TGTGCCAGCAGTGCCGACAGGACTGAAGCTTTCTTT; cdr3_aa: CASSADRTEAFF